Each of the 8 T cell receptor beta chains below was sequenced from the same sample in a study of shared clonotypes between healthy human individuals. Sequenced by immunoSEQ multiplex PCR; TCRdb stores in-frame clones only, minus some. The data contain more than 2 million clones, 85% to 95% of them singletons. The sequenced material came from naive CD4+ T cells sorted from blood. Subset described: CD45RA+ positively selected. Receptors originate from a man aged 18 to 29 in good health.

In its sample, this clone was seen once. The chain carries TRBV6-6 and TRBJ1-1; D not certain. The CDR3 sequence is 16 residues long. Germline CDR1 MNHNY, CDR2 SVGAGI (reference sequence). Trimming took 6 bases from V and 0 from J, leaving 17 bases between them. CDR3 loop: CASRYRSAHMNTEAFF. CDR3 bases: TGTGCCAGCAGATATCGGTCGGCACACATGAACACTGAAGCTTTCTTT.

This clone appeared a single time. V usage is TRBV18 and J usage is TRBJ2-7, with D tentatively TRBD1 (6 bases). The CDR3 runs to 13 residues. V was shortened by 5 bases and J by 5 bases, with 13 bases between the two germline ends. Germline-derived CDR1 and CDR2 are KGHSH and LQKENI. CDR3 residues: CASSSRQEHEQYF. The DNA of the CDR3 is TGTGCCAGCTCAAGCCGACAGGAACACGAGCAGTACTTC.

The rearrangement uses TRBV15 and TRBJ2-5; the D is unclear. The length of the CDR3 is 13 residues. The germline V gene encodes CDR1 LNHNV and CDR2 YYDKDF (reference sequence). Trimming took 0 bases from V and 4 from J, leaving 6 bases between them. The CDR3 nucleotides read TGTGCCACCAGCAGAGATATAGGAGAGACCCAGTACTTC. It translates to CATSRDIGETQYF.

The table lists this clone with a count of one. J is TRBJ1-3 and V is TRBV5-1, with no clear D. V lost 4 bases to trimming and J lost 2 bases, with 13 bases between them. CDR3 length: 15 amino acids. Germline values: CDR1 SGHRS, CDR2 YFSETQ. The CDR3 sequence: CASSALPAAGNTIYF. The CDR3, as DNA: TGCGCCAGCAGCGCCCTTCCTGCGGCTGGAAACACCATATATTTT.

In the case of this clone: Other DNA sequences in this sample translate to the same CDR3. This chain connects TRBV7-9 to TRBJ2-3; D is unresolved. The CDR3 has 11 residues. From germline, CDR1 is SEHNR and CDR2 FQNEAQ (reference sequence). V was trimmed by 5 bases and J by 3 bases, leaving 3 bases between them. The CDR3 sequence is CASSPTDTQYF. The CDR3 nucleotides read TGTGCCAGCAGCCCAACAGATACGCAGTATTTT.

This rearrangement joins TRBV11-3 to TRBJ2-3; the match to TRBD2 covers 9 bases. CDR1 and CDR2 (germline): SGHNT, YENEEA. With 1 base clipped from V and 2 bases from J, the junction kept 4 bases outside the gene matches. There are 16 residues in the CDR3. The CDR3 loop is CASSLGVAGATDTQYF. The CDR3, as DNA: TGTGCCAGCAGCTTAGGGGTAGCGGGAGCCACAGATACGCAGTATTTT. Supplemented by reference TRBV11-3 and TRBJ2-3, the full variable domain reads EAGVVQSPRYKIIEKKQPVAFWCNPISGHNTLYWYLQNLGQGPELLIRYENEEAVDDSQLPKDRFSAERLKGVDSTLKIQPAELGDSAVYLCASSLGVAGATDTQYFGPGTRLTVL.

This clone was seen just once. This chain connects TRBV5-1 to TRBJ2-2; 9 bases agree with TRBD1. In germline, CDR1 is SGHRS, CDR2 YFSETQ. With V trimmed by 5 bases and J by 3 bases, 5 bases remained unmatched. The CDR3 is 15 amino acids. The CDR3 region has the DNA TGCGCCAGCAGAGGACAGGGGTCGGACACCGGGGAGCTGTTTTTT. It codes for CASRGQGSDTGELFF.

The chain joins TRBV6-1 to TRBJ2-7; a weak D match, TRBD1 (6 bases). Trimming took 5 bases from V and 1 from J, leaving 12 bases between them. The germline CDR1 and CDR2 sequences are MNHNS and SASEGT. The CDR3 consists of 14 residues. The CDR3, as DNA: TGTGCCAGCAGTAAAACAGGGTTGTCCTACGAGCAGTACTTC. Protein sequence: CASSKTGLSYEQYF.